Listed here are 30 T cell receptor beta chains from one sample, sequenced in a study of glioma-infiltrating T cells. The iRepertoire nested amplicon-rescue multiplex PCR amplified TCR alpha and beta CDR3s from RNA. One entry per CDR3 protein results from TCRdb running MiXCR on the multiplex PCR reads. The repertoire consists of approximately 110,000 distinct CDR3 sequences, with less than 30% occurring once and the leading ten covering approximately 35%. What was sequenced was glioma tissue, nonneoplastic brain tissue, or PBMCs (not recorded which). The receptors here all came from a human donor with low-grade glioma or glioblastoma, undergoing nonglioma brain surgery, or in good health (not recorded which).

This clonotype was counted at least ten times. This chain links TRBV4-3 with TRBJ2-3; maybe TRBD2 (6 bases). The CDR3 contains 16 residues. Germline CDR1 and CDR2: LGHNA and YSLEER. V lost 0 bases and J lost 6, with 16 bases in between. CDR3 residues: CASSQDLAVWGDTQYF. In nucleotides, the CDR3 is TGCGCCAGCAGCCAAGATTTAGCGGTCTGGGGGGATACGCAGTATTTT.

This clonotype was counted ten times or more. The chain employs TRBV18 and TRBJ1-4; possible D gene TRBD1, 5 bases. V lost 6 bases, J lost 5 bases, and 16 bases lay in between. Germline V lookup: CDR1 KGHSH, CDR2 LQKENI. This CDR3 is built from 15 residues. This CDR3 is CASSYKTGGNEKLFF. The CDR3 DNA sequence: TGTGCCAGCTCGTACAAGACGGGGGGGAATGAAAAACTGTTTTTT. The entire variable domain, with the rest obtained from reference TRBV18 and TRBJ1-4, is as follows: NAGVMQNPRHLVRRRGQEARLRCSPMKGHSHVYWYRQLPEEGLKFMVYLQKENIIDESGMPKERFSAEFPKEGPSILRIQQVVRGDSAAYFCASSYKTGGNEKLFFGSGTQLSVL.

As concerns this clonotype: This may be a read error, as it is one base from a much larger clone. CDR3 region: CASSGQGDTKYF. The CDR3 bases are TGTGCCAGCAGTGGACAGGGAGATACGAAGTATTTT. This chain uses TRBV2 with TRBJ2-3, with 7 bases fitting TRBD1. CDR3 length equals 12 residues. Germline values: CDR1 SNHLY, CDR2 FYNNEI.

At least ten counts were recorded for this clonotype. CDR3 region: CASSGSRAYF. The DNA of the CDR3 is TGTGCCAGCAGTGGATCACGGGCGTACTTC. The V and J genes are TRBV25-1 and TRBJ2-7; D gene unclear. V shed 4 bases and J shed 12 bases, with 10 bases lying between them. This CDR3 region has 10 residues. In germline, CDR1 is MGHDK, CDR2 SYGVNS.

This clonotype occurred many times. The CDR3 is CASSLTGGNYGYTF. The CDR3 DNA sequence: TGTGCCAGCAGCTTAACTGGGGGAAACTATGGCTACACCTTC. The gene calls are TRBV7-9 and TRBJ1-2; possibly TRBD1 for D (5 bases). The length of the CDR3 is 14 residues. Per germline, CDR1 SEHNR and CDR2 FQNEAQ (reference sequence). The germline V and J ends were trimmed by 2 bases and 2 bases, with 9 bases remaining between them.

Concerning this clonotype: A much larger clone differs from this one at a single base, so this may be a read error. The CDR3 here is CASSSMGRNKQETRYF. CDR3 nucleotide sequence: TGTGCCAGCAGCTCCATGGGAAGAAACAAACAAGAGACCCGGTACTTC. V is TRBV6-2 or TRBV6-3 and J is TRBJ2-5; D ambiguous. Germline V CDR1 and CDR2: MNHEY, SVGEGT. The CDR3 consists of 16 residues.

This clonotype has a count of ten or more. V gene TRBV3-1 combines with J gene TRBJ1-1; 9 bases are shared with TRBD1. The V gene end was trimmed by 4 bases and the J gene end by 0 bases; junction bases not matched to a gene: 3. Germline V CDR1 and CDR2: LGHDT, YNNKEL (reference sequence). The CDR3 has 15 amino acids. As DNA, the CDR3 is TGTGCCAGCAGCCCGTGGGACAGGGTGAACACTGAAGCTTTCTTT. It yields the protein CASSPWDRVNTEAFF.

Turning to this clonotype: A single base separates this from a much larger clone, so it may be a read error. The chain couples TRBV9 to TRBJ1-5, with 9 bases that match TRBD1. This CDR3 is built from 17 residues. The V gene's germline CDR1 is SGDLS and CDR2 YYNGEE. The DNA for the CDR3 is TGTGCCAGCAGCCCCGGGACAGGGACCAGTGGCAATCAGCCCGAGCATTTT. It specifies CASSPGTGTSGNQPEHF.

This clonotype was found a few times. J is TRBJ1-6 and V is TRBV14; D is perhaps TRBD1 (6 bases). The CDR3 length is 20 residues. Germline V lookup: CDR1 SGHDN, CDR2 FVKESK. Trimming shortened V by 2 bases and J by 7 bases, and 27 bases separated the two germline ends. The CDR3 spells CASSQYRGGPNPYWNSPLHF. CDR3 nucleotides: TGTGCCAGCAGCCAATATCGGGGGGGCCCTAACCCTTATTGGAATTCACCCCTCCACTTT.

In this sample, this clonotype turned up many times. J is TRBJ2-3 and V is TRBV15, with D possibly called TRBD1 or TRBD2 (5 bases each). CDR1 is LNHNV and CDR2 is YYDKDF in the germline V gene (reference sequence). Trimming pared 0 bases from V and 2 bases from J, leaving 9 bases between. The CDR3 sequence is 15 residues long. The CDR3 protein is CATSRDRGVTDTQYF. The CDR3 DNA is TGTGCCACCAGCAGAGATCGAGGGGTCACAGATACGCAGTATTTT.

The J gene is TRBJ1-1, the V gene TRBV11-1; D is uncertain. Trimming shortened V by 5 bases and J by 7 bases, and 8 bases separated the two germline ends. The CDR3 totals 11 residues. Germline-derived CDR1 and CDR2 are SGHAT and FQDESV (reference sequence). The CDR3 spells CASSRSGEAFF. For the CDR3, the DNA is TGTGCCAGCAGCCGGAGCGGTGAAGCTTTCTTT.

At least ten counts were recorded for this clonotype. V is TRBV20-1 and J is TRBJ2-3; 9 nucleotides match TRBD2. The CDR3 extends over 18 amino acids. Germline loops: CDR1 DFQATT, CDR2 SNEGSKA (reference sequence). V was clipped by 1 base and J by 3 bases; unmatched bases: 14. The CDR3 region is CSARAFRLRLAATDTQYF. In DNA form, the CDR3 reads TGCAGTGCTAGAGCCTTCCGTCTGAGACTAGCGGCGACAGATACGCAGTATTTT.

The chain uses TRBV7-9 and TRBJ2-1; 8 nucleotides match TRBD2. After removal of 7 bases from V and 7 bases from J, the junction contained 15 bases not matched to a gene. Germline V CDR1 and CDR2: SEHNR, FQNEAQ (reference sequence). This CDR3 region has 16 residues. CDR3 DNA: TGTGCCAGCATCCTAGGGCGGCGGGAGGCAGGAAATGAGCAGTTCTTC. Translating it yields CASILGRREAGNEQFF. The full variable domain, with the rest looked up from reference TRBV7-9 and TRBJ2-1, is DTGVSQNPRHKITKRGQNVTFRCDPISEHNRLYWYRQTLGQGPEFLTYFQNEAQLEKSRLLSDRFSAERPKGSFSTLEIQRTEQGDSAMYLCASILGRREAGNEQFFGPGTRLTVL.

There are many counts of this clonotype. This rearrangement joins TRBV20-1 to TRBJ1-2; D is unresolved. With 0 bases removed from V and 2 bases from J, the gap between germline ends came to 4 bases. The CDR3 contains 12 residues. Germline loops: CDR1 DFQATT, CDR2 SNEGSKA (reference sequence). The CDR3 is CSARDNNYGYTF. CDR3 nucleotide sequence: TGCAGTGCTAGAGACAACAACTATGGCTACACCTTC.

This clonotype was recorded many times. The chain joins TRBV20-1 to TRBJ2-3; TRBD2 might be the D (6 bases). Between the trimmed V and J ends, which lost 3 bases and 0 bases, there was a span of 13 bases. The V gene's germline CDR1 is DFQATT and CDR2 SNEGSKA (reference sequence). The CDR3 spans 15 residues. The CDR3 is CSASRYGTSTDTQYF. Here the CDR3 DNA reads TGCAGTGCTAGTCGGTACGGGACTAGCACAGATACGCAGTATTTT.

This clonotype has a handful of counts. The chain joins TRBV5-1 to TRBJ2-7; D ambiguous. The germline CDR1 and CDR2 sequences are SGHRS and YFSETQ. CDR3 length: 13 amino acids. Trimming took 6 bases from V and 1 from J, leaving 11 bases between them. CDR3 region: CASKPQKSYEQYF. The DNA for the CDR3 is TGCGCCAGCAAACCGCAAAAGTCCTACGAGCAGTACTTC.

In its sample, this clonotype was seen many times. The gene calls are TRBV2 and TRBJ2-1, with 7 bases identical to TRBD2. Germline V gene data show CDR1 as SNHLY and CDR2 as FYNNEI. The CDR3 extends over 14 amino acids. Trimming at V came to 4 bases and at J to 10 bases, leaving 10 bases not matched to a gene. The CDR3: CASSVEIAGPEQFF. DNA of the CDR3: TGTGCCAGCAGTGTGGAGATAGCGGGCCCAGAGCAGTTCTTC.

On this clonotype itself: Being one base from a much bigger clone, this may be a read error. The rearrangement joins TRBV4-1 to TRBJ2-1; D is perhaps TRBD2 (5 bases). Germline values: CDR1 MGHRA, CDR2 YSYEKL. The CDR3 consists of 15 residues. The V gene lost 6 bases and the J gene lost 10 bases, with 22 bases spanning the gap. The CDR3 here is CASSRGLWLGYEQFF. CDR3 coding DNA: TGCGCCAGCAGTCGAGGACTCTGGCTCGGGTACGAGCAGTTCTTC.

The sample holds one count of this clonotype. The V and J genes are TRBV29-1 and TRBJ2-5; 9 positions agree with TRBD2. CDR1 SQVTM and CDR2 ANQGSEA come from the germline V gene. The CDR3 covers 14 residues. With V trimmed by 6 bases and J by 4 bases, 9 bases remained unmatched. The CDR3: CSVWLAGIRETQYF. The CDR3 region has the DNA TGCAGCGTCTGGCTAGCGGGGATAAGAGAGACCCAGTACTTC.

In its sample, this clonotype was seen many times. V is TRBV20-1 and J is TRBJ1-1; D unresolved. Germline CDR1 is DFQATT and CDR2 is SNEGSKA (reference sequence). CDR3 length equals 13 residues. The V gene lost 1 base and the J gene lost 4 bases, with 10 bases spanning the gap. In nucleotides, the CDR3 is TGCAGTGCTAGAGCACAGACGATCACTGAAGCTTTCTTT. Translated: CSARAQTITEAFF.

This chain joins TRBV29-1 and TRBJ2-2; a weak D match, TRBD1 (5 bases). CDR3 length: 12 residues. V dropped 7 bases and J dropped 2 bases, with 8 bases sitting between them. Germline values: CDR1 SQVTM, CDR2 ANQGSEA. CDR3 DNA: TGCAGCGGGACATTCAACACCGGGGAGCTGTTTTTT. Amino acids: CSGTFNTGELFF.

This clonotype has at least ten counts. CDR3 DNA sequence: TGCGCTGGAGGGACTAGCGGAGAGTACGAGCAGTACTTC. This translates into CAGGTSGEYEQYF. The chain has TRBV29-1 and TRBJ2-7; the match to TRBD2 covers 11 bases. Germline CDR1 and CDR2: SQVTM and ANQGSEA. CDR3 length: 13 amino acids.

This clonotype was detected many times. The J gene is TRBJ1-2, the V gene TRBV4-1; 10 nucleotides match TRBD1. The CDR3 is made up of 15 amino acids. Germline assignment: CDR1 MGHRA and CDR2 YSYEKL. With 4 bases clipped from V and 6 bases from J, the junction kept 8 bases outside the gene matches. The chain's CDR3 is CASSPDRGRVDGYTF. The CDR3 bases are TGCGCCAGCAGCCCGGACAGGGGGAGAGTGGATGGCTACACCTTC.

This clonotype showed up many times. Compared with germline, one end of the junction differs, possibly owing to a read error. As DNA, the CDR3 is TGTGCCAGCAGCTTAGGGCAAGAGACCCAGTACTTC. Its translation: CASSLGQETQYF. The chain links TRBV5-1 to TRBJ2-5; D gene ambiguous. CDR3 length: 12 residues. Germline assignment: CDR1 SGHRS and CDR2 YFSETQ.

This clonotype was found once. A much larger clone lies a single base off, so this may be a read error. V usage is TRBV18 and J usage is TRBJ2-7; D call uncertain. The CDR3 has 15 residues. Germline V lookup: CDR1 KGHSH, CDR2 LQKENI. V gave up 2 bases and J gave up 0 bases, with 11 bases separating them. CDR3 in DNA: TGTGCCAGCTCACCAGAAACCCCGGGCTCCTACGAGCAGTACTTC. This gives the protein CASSPETPGSYEQYF.

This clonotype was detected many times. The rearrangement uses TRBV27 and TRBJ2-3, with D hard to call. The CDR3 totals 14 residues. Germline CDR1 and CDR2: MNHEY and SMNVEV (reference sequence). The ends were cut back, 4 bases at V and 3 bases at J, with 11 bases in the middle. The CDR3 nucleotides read TGTGCCAGCAGTTCCCCAAGCAGTACAGATACGCAGTATTTT. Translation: CASSSPSSTDTQYF.

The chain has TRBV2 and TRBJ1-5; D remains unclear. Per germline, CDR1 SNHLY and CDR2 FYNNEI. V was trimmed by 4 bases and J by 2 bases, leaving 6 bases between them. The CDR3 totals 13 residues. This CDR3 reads CASSVSRNQPQHF. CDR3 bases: TGTGCCAGCAGTGTAAGTCGCAATCAGCCCCAGCATTTT.

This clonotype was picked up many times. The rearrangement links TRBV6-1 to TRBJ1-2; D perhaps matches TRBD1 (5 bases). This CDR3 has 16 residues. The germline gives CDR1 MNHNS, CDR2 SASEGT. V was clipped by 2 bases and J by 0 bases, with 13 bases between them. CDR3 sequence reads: CASSEQGFKANYGYTF. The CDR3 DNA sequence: TGTGCCAGCAGTGAACAGGGCTTCAAGGCTAACTATGGCTACACCTTC.

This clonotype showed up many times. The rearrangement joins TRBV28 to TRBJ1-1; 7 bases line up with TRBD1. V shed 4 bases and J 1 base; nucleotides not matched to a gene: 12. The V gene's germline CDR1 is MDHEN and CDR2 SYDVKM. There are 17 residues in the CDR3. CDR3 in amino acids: CASSSPGQAFGNTEAFF. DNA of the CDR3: TGTGCCAGCAGTTCCCCCGGACAGGCTTTTGGGAACACTGAAGCTTTCTTT. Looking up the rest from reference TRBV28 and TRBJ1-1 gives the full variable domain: DVKVTQSSRYLVKRTGEKVFLECVQDMDHENMFWYRQDPGLGLRLIYFSYDVKMKEKGDIPEGYSVSREKKERFSLILESASTNQTSMYLCASSSPGQAFGNTEAFFGQGTRLTVV.

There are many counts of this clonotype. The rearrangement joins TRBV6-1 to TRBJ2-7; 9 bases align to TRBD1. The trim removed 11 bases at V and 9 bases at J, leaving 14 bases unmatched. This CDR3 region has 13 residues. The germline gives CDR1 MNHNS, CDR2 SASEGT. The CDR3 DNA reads TGTGCCGGGCGGGACAGGGACCAGGCGGTGCAGTACTTC. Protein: CAGRDRDQAVQYF.